This T cell receptor (beta chain) was obtained from a study of blood T cell repertoires in COVID-19. Across the whole study: Sample material is recorded as cDNA or gDNA derived from T cells, B-cell-depleted T cells, or PBMCs.

The table came from immunoSEQ multiplex PCR; TCRdb's copy has only in-frame clones and leaves some out. The sample records more than 100,000 clones, around 88% being singletons. With 0 bases clipped from V and 2 bases from J, the junction kept 9 bases outside the gene matches. Germline V gives CDR1 SGHTA, CDR2 FQGNSA. This CDR3 region has 18 residues. Sequenced input: peripheral blood. The rearrangement links TRBV7-2 to TRBJ2-7; 11 nucleotides agree with TRBD1. The source is a woman aged 50 to 60 with active or convalescent COVID-19. CDR3 protein: CASSLARTGGRSPYEQYF. The CDR3 DNA follows: TGTGCCAGCAGCTTAGCGAGGACAGGGGGCCGGTCCCCCTACGAGCAGTACTTC. Based on the CDR3 plus reference TRBV7-2 and TRBJ2-7, the full variable domain is GAGVSQSPSNKVTEKGKDVELRCDPISGHTALYWYRQSLGQGLEFLIYFQGNSAPDKSGLPSDRFSAERTGGSVSTLTIQRTQQEDSAVYLCASSLARTGGRSPYEQYFGPGTRLTVT.